Below are 9 T cell receptor beta chains sequenced from a single sample in a study of T cells in Graves' hyperthyroidism and ophthalmopathy. Amplified regions were TCR beta CDR3 sequences from RNA transcripts. First-round RT-PCR with HTBI primers amplified the TCR CDR3 region. TCRdb analysed the multiplex PCR reads with MiXCR anew, one entry per CDR3 protein. Among nearly 600,000 distinct CDR3 sequences listed, about 14% were seen once. What was sequenced was blood. Receptors originate from a woman between 18 and 29 years old with Graves' ophthalmopathy.

This clonotype was picked up many times. The rearrangement joins TRBV12-3 or TRBV12-4 to TRBJ2-3, with 7 bases aligning to TRBD2. V lost 5 bases, J lost 0 bases, and 17 bases stayed unmatched. The CDR3 is made up of 19 amino acids. CDR3 nucleotide sequence: TGTGCCAGCAGTCCCTCCGGCGGGAGTCTGTCCGTGAGCACAGATACGCAGTATTTT. Its translation: CASSPSGGSLSVSTDTQYF.

This clonotype has ten or more counts. The J gene is TRBJ1-2, the V gene TRBV3-1; a possible D gene is TRBD1 (5 bases). V shed 0 bases and J shed 5 bases, with 16 bases lying between them. From germline, CDR1 is LGHDT and CDR2 YNNKEL (reference sequence). CDR3 length equals 16 residues. The CDR3 nucleotides read TGTGCCAGCAGCCAAGATGGGGGAATTCTACGGTATGGCTACACCTTC. It translates to CASSQDGGILRYGYTF.

This clonotype was seen ten or more times. The CDR3 loop reads CASSVKGVGEQYF. CDR3 sequence (DNA): TGTGCCAGCAGCGTAAAGGGGGTTGGGGAGCAGTACTTC. The chain combines TRBV9 with TRBJ2-7; TRBD1 is a possible D gene (6 bases). Trimming took off 1 base at V and 7 bases at J, with 12 bases between the two ends. CDR3 length: 13 residues. Germline V CDR1 and CDR2: SGDLS, YYNGEE.

This clonotype was recorded a few times. The V call is TRBV20-1, the J call TRBJ2-7; weak D call: TRBD1 (6 bases). Looked up from germline, CDR1 is DFQATT and CDR2 is SNEGSKA (reference sequence). The length of the CDR3 is 15 residues. The V gene lost 3 bases and the J gene lost 2 bases, with 17 bases spanning the gap. The CDR3 DNA is TGCAGTGCTAGCAGAGGTCAGGGGTGGACCTACGAGCAGTACTTC. Protein product: CSASRGQGWTYEQYF.

This clonotype was seen a handful of times. The chain is built from TRBV27 and TRBJ2-7, with a possible D match to TRBD1 (5 bases). Trimming stripped 6 bases from V and 0 bases from J, with 9 bases between. CDR3 length: 13 residues. Per the germline V gene, CDR1 is MNHEY and CDR2 is SMNVEV (reference sequence). For the CDR3, the DNA is TGTGCCAGCAGAATGACAGCCTCCTACGAGCAGTACTTC. Amino acids: CASRMTASYEQYF.

This clonotype was detected many times. CDR3 protein: CASSTSGDFSYEQYF. As DNA, the CDR3 is TGTGCCAGCAGCACATCTGGGGACTTTTCCTACGAGCAGTACTTC. This sequence joins TRBV9 and TRBJ2-7; TRBD2 might be the D (6 bases). The CDR3 covers 15 residues. V was shortened by 4 bases and J by 1 base, with 15 bases between the two germline ends. Germline V gene lookup returns CDR1 SGDLS and CDR2 YYNGEE.

A few counts support this clonotype. The V gene is TRBV12-3 or TRBV12-4, the J gene TRBJ2-3; the match to TRBD1 covers 11 bases. The trim removed 10 bases at V and 1 base at J, leaving 34 bases unmatched. The CDR3 is 24 amino acids. As DNA, the CDR3 is TGTGCCACCAGATCGAGCACCGGACAGGGGGCTGGGTCGGGGGGCTTAAAACGCACAGATACGCAGTATTTT. This gives the protein CATRSSTGQGAGSGGLKRTDTQYF.

About this clonotype itself: Since a much larger clone is just one base distant, this may be a read error. This chain connects TRBV2 to TRBJ2-2; the D gene is possibly TRBD1 (6 bases). Germline V gene data show CDR1 as SNHLY and CDR2 as FYNNEI. The CDR3 covers 14 residues. The CDR3 is CASSGQVAPGEPFF. In DNA form, the CDR3 reads TGTGCCAGCAGTGGACAGGTTGCACCCGGGGAGCCGTTTTTT.

This clonotype appeared many times. The rearrangement uses TRBV10-3 and TRBJ2-1; TRBD2 agrees at 10 bases. Trimming removed 2 bases from V and 2 bases from J; junction bases left unmatched: 3. CDR1 is ENHRY and CDR2 is SYGVKD in the germline V gene. The CDR3 totals 16 residues. CDR3: CAISEASGRTYNEQFF. Here the CDR3 DNA reads TGTGCCATCAGTGAGGCTAGCGGGAGAACCTACAATGAGCAGTTCTTC.